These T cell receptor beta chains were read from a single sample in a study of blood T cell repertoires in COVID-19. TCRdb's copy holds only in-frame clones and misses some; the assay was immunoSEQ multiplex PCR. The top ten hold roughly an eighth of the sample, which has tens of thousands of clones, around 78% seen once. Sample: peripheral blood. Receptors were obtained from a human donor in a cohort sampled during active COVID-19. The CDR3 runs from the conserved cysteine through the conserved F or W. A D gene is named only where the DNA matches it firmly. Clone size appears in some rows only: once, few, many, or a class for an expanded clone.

CASSLIGRSSYNEQFF,TGTGCCAGCAGTTTAATAGGAAGGAGCTCCTACAATGAGCAGTTCTTC,-,-,TRBJ2-1,TRBV28
CASSLKSWLDRANTEAFF,TGTGCCAGCAGCTTAAAGTCTTGGTTGGACAGGGCGAACACTGAAGCTTTCTTT,TRBD1,-,TRBJ1-1,TRBV11-3
CASSDPGQTATNEKLFF,TGTGCCAGCAGTGACCCGGGACAGACAGCAACTAATGAAAAACTGTTTTTT,TRBD1,once,TRBJ1-4,TRBV2
CASSLGRSGSYEQYF,TGTGCCAGCAGCTTGGGTAGGTCGGGCTCCTACGAGCAGTACTTC,-,-,TRBJ2-7,TRBV5-4
CAISPGGPGELFF,TGTGCCATCAGTCCCGGTGGGCCCGGGGAGCTGTTTTTT,-,-,TRBJ2-2,TRBV10-3
CASSLGTSGVTGELFF,TGTGCCAGCAGCCTAGGGACTAGCGGGGTCACCGGGGAGCTGTTTTTT,TRBD2,-,TRBJ2-2,TRBV7-2
CSASFPGQGSDTQYF,TGCAGTGCTAGTTTTCCGGGACAGGGAAGTGATACGCAGTATTTT,TRBD1,-,TRBJ2-3,TRBV20-1
CASSLTEKLFF,TGTGCCAGCAGCTTAACAGAAAAACTGTTTTTT,-,-,TRBJ1-4,TRBV7-9
CASSQGLSGSAQYF,TGTGCCAGCAGCCAAGGGCTCAGCGGGAGTGCCCAGTACTTC,TRBD2,-,TRBJ2-5,TRBV3-1/TRBV3-2
CAGSFEEGKGTEAFF,TGTGCCGGTTCCTTCGAGGAGGGGAAGGGCACTGAAGCTTTCTTT,-,-,TRBJ1-1,TRBV6-6
CSVELGLGQETQYF,TGCAGCGTTGAATTGGGACTAGGCCAAGAGACCCAGTACTTC,TRBD2,-,TRBJ2-5,TRBV29-1
CASSSGTVSNQPQHF,TGTGCCAGCAGCTCCGGGACAGTTAGCAATCAGCCCCAGCATTTT,TRBD1,-,TRBJ1-5,TRBV7-2
CASSYPRNTEAFF,TGTGCCAGCAGTTACCCTAGAAACACTGAAGCTTTCTTT,-,-,TRBJ1-1,TRBV6-2/TRBV6-3
CASSLGEGGLGTNTEAFF,TGCGCCAGCAGCTTGGGGGAGGGGGGACTTGGCACCAACACTGAAGCTTTCTTT,-,-,TRBJ1-1,TRBV5-1
CAWSVEAGGPYNEQFF,TGTGCCTGGAGTGTAGAGGCGGGAGGGCCCTACAATGAGCAGTTCTTC,TRBD2,-,TRBJ2-1,TRBV30
CASSQDVGTSGGVGRTDTQYF,TGTGCCAGCAGCCAAGACGTCGGGACTAGCGGGGGGGTAGGCCGCACAGATACGCAGTATTTT,TRBD2,-,TRBJ2-3,TRBV3-1/TRBV3-2
CASSSRQGYEQYF,TGCGCCAGCAGCAGTCGACAGGGGTACGAGCAGTACTTC,TRBD1,-,TRBJ2-7,TRBV5-1
CASSQDDNSYNEQFF,TGCGCCAGCAGCCAAGATGACAACAGCTACAATGAGCAGTTCTTC,-,few,TRBJ2-1,TRBV4-1
CAIRLGGTSSYEQYF,TGTGCCATCAGGCTAGGGGGGACTAGCTCCTACGAGCAGTACTTC,TRBD2,-,TRBJ2-7,TRBV10-3
CTSREVEGTGISGANVLTF,TGCACCAGCAGGGAGGTGGAAGGGACAGGTATTTCCGGGGCCAACGTCCTGACTTTC,-,-,TRBJ2-6,TRBV1
CSALRDRGNTEAFF,TGCAGCGCCCTCAGGGACAGGGGAAACACTGAAGCTTTCTTT,TRBD1,-,TRBJ1-1,TRBV29-1
CASSSGQGEAKNIQYF,TGTGCCAGCAGCTCCGGACAGGGGGAGGCCAAAAACATTCAGTACTTC,TRBD1,medium-sized,TRBJ2-4,TRBV7-9
CASSLAQRGSTDTQYF,TGTGCCAGCAGCTTGGCTCAGCGGGGGAGCACAGATACGCAGTATTTT,TRBD2,once,TRBJ2-3,TRBV5-4
CASSLDSGLTGELFF,TGCGCCAGCAGCCTGGACAGTGGGTTGACCGGGGAGCTGTTTTTT,-,-,TRBJ2-2,TRBV5-1
CTSSQDRLAGGYNEQFF,TGCACCAGCAGCCAAGACCGACTAGCGGGGGGCTACAATGAGCAGTTCTTC,-,-,TRBJ2-1,TRBV1
CASSLDTAGGYNEQFF,TGTGCCAGCAGCTTAGATACAGCGGGGGGATACAATGAGCAGTTCTTC,TRBD2,-,TRBJ2-1,TRBV7-3
CASKPRREFYEQYF,TGTGCCAGCAAGCCACGGCGGGAGTTCTACGAGCAGTACTTC,TRBD2,-,TRBJ2-7,TRBV6-5
CASSQQDREGPQHF,TGCGCCAGCAGCCAGCAAGACAGGGAAGGGCCCCAGCATTTT,TRBD1,-,TRBJ1-5,TRBV4-1
CASSFRGNTEAFF,TGCGCCAGCAGCTTCCGGGGGAACACTGAAGCTTTCTTT,-,once,TRBJ1-1,TRBV5-1
CASRRVAYEQYF,TGTGCCAGCAGGAGAGTGGCCTACGAGCAGTACTTC,-,-,TRBJ2-7,TRBV2
CASSEGERSNQPQHF,TGTGCCAGCAGTGAAGGGGAGAGAAGCAATCAGCCCCAGCATTTT,-,-,TRBJ1-5,TRBV2
CASSLGVAGGTDTQYF,TGTGCCAGCAGCTTGGGGGTGGCGGGAGGCACAGATACGCAGTATTTT,TRBD2,-,TRBJ2-3,TRBV7-9
CASSVGLTGTGSYEQYF,TGTGCCAGCAGCGTAGGGCTAACCGGGACAGGGTCATACGAGCAGTACTTC,TRBD1,-,TRBJ2-7,TRBV9
CASRKTVVGQTEAFF,TGTGCCAGCAGGAAAACAGTAGTAGGCCAGACTGAAGCTTTCTTT,-,-,TRBJ1-1,TRBV2
CASSLVGGANTEAFF,TGTGCCAGCAGCTTAGTCGGAGGGGCCAACACTGAAGCTTTCTTT,-,-,TRBJ1-1,TRBV7-9
CASSRRLAGIPYEQYF,TGTGCCAGCAGCCGACGACTAGCGGGGATACCCTACGAGCAGTACTTC,TRBD2,-,TRBJ2-7,TRBV3-1/TRBV3-2
CASSSFRDRGTGANVLTF,TGTGCCAGCAGCTCATTCCGGGACAGGGGAACTGGGGCCAACGTCCTGACTTTC,TRBD1,-,TRBJ2-6,TRBV9
CASSGTGMNEQFF,TGTGCCAGCTCAGGGACAGGGATGAATGAGCAGTTCTTC,TRBD1,once,TRBJ2-1,TRBV18
CASSISNREKQYF,TGTGCCAGTAGTATATCTAACAGGGAAAAGCAGTACTTC,-,-,TRBJ2-7,TRBV19
CASSFSWATGANYEQYF,TGTGCCAGCAGCTTCTCGTGGGCAACAGGGGCCAACTACGAGCAGTACTTC,TRBD1,-,TRBJ2-7,TRBV5-5
CASSQAIQGILGNTIYF,TGCGCCAGCAGCCAGGCGATACAGGGGATACTTGGAAACACCATATATTTT,TRBD1,few,TRBJ1-3,TRBV4-1
CASSQEDRGNYGYTF,TGTGCCAGCAGCCAAGAAGACCGAGGGAACTATGGCTACACCTTC,-,-,TRBJ1-2,TRBV4-2
CASWSGVEQFF,TGCGCCAGTTGGAGCGGGGTTGAGCAGTTCTTC,TRBD2,-,TRBJ2-1,TRBV5-1
CASSLTPTGSLNEAFF,TGTGCCAGCAGCTTAACCCCGACAGGGAGTCTCAATGAAGCTTTCTTT,TRBD1,-,TRBJ1-1,TRBV3-1/TRBV3-2
CASSGGRDPYEQYF,TGTGCCAGCAGCGGGGGGAGGGATCCCTACGAGCAGTACTTC,TRBD2,-,TRBJ2-7,TRBV27
CASSLASGGTGEQFF,TGCGCCAGCAGCTTGGCTAGCGGGGGTACAGGTGAGCAGTTCTTC,TRBD2,-,TRBJ2-1,TRBV5-1
CASSPSTGPYEQYF,TGTGCCAGCAGTCCAAGTACAGGGCCCTACGAGCAGTACTTC,-,few,TRBJ2-7,TRBV7-2
CAWIDRTHTEAFF,TGTGCCTGGATAGACAGGACCCACACTGAAGCTTTCTTT,-,-,TRBJ1-1,TRBV30
CASRTWNTGGTEAFF,TGTGCCAGCAGGACCTGGAATACAGGGGGCACTGAAGCTTTCTTT,TRBD1,-,TRBJ1-1,TRBV6-5
CASRDGQGGSYEQYF,TGTGCCAGCAGGGACGGACAGGGGGGCTCCTACGAGCAGTACTTC,TRBD1,-,TRBJ2-7,TRBV6-6
CASNPTLGATGELFF,TGTGCCAGTAATCCCACTCTAGGGGCGACCGGGGAGCTGTTTTTT,-,-,TRBJ2-2,TRBV19
CASRGQGAGEKLFF,TGTGCCAGCAGGGGACAGGGGGCTGGTGAAAAACTGTTTTTT,TRBD1,-,TRBJ1-4,TRBV28
CAISPYDEGRGWGYTF,TGTGCCATCAGCCCTTACGACGAGGGCAGGGGTTGGGGCTACACCTTC,-,-,TRBJ1-2,TRBV10-3
CASSSHADSPLHF,TGTGCCAGCAGCTCCCACGCAGATTCACCCCTCCACTTT,-,-,TRBJ1-6,TRBV7-2
CASSYTGQGEAFF,TGTGCCAGCAGTTACACGGGACAGGGTGAAGCTTTCTTT,TRBD1,-,TRBJ1-1,TRBV6-5
CASSLGLAGNYNEQFF,TGTGCCAGCAGCTTAGGTCTAGCGGGGAACTACAATGAGCAGTTCTTC,TRBD2,few,TRBJ2-1,TRBV7-9
CATSDLNRGGTGELFF,TGTGCCACCAGTGATTTGAACAGGGGGGGCACCGGGGAGCTGTTTTTT,-,-,TRBJ2-2,TRBV24-1
CASSIISGSNQPQHF,TGTGCCAGTAGTATTATTTCAGGTAGCAATCAGCCCCAGCATTTT,-,-,TRBJ1-5,TRBV19
CASSFSYLKQSQETQYF,TGTGCCAGCAGTTTCTCATATCTAAAACAGAGTCAAGAGACCCAGTACTTC,-,-,TRBJ2-5,TRBV28
CASSDGRSPNQPQHF,TGTGCCAGCAGTGATGGCAGGTCCCCCAATCAGCCCCAGCATTTT,-,-,TRBJ1-5,TRBV25-1